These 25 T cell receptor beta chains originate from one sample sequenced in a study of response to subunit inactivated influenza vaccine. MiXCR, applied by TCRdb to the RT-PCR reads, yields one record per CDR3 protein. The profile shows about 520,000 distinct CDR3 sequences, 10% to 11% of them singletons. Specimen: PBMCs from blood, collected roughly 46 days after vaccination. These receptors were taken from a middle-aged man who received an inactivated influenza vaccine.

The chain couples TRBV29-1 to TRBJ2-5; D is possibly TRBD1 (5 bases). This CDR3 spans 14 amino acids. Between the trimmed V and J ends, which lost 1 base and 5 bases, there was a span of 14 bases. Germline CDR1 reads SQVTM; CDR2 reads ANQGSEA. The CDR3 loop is CSVEASQGSETQYF. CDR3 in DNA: TGCAGCGTTGAAGCCTCTCAGGGCTCGGAGACCCAGTACTTC.

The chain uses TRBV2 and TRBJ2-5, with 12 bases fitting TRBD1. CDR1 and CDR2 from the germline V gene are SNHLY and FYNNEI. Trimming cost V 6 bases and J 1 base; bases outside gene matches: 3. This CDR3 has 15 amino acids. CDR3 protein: CASRRDRGPQETQYF. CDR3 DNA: TGTGCCAGCAGGAGGGACAGGGGGCCCCAAGAGACCCAGTACTTC.

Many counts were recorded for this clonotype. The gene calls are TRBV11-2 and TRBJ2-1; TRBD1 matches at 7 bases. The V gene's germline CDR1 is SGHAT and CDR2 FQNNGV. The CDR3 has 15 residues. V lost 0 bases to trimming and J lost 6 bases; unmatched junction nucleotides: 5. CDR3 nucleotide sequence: TGTGCCAGCAGCTTAGATCTAACAGGGGTCAATGAGCAGTTCTTC. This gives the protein CASSLDLTGVNEQFF. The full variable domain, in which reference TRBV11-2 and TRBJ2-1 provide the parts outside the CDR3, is EAGVAQSPRYKIIEKRQSVAFWCNPISGHATLYWYQQILGQGPKLLIQFQNNGVVDDSQLPKDRFSAERLKGVDSTLKIQPAKLEDSAVYLCASSLDLTGVNEQFFGPGTRLTVL.

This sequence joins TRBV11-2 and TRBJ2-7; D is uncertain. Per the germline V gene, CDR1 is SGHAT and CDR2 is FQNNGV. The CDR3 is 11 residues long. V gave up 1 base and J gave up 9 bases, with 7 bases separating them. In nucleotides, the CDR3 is TGTGCCAGCAGCTTAGGTATGGGGCAGTACTTC. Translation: CASSLGMGQYF.

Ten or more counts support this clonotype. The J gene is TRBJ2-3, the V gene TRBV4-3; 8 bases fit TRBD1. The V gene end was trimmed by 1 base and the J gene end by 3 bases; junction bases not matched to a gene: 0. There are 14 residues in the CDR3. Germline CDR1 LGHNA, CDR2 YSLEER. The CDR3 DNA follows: TGCGCCAGCAGCCAAGGGACAGGGACAGATACGCAGTATTTT. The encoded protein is CASSQGTGTDTQYF.

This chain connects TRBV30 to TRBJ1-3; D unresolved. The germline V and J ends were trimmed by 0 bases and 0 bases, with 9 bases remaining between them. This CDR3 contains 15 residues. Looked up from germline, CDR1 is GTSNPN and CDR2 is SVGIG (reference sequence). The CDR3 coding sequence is TGTGCCTGGAGTGTATCAGGAGGCTCTGGAAACACCATATATTTT. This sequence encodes CAWSVSGGSGNTIYF.

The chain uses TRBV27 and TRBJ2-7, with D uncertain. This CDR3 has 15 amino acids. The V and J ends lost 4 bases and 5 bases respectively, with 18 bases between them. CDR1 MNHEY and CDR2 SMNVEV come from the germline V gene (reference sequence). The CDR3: CASSSGPAVLHEQYF. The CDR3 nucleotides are TGTGCCAGCAGTTCCGGACCCGCGGTACTCCACGAGCAGTACTTC.

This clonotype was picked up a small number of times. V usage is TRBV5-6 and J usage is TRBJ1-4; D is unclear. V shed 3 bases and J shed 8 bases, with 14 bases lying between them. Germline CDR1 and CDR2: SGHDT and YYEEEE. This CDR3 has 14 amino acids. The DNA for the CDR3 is TGTGCCAGCAGCTGGGTGTCGGAAGGCGAAAAACTGTTTTTT. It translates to CASSWVSEGEKLFF.

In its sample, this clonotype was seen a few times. The CDR3 nucleotides are TGTGCCAGCAGCCCGATGGGGGGGACGAACACTGAAGCTTTCTTT. Its translation is CASSPMGGTNTEAFF. V gene TRBV5-6 combines with J gene TRBJ1-1; D may be TRBD1 (5 bases). V lost 4 bases and J 1 base, leaving 14 bases between the germline ends. Germline V gene lookup returns CDR1 SGHDT and CDR2 YYEEEE. The CDR3 contains 15 residues.

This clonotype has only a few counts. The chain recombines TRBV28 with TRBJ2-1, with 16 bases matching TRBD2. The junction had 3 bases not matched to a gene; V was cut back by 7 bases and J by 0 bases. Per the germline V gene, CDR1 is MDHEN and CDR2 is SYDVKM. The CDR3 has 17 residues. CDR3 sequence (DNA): TGTGCCAGCAAGGGACTAGCGGGAGGGCCCTCCTACAATGAGCAGTTCTTC. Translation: CASKGLAGGPSYNEQFF.

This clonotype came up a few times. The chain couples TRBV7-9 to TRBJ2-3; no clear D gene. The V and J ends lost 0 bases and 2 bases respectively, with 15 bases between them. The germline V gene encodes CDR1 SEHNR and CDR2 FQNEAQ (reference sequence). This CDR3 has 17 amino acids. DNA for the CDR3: TGTGCCAGCAGCTTAGCCGGTATGGGCTTGTACACAGATACGCAGTATTTT. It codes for CASSLAGMGLYTDTQYF. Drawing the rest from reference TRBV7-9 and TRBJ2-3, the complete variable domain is DTGVSQNPRHKITKRGQNVTFRCDPISEHNRLYWYRQTLGQGPEFLTYFQNEAQLEKSRLLSDRFSAERPKGSFSTLEIQRTEQGDSAMYLCASSLAGMGLYTDTQYFGPGTRLTVL.

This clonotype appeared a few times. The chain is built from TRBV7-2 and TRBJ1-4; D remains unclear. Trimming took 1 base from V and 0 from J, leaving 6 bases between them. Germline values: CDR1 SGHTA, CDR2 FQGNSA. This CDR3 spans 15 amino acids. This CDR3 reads CASSLERTTNEKLFF. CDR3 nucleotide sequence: TGTGCCAGCAGCTTAGAGCGGACAACTAATGAAAAACTGTTTTTT. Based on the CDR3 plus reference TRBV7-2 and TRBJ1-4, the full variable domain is GAGVSQSPSNKVTEKGKDVELRCDPISGHTALYWYRQSLGQGLEFLIYFQGNSAPDKSGLPSDRFSAERTGGSVSTLTIQRTQQEDSAVYLCASSLERTTNEKLFFGSGTQLSVL.

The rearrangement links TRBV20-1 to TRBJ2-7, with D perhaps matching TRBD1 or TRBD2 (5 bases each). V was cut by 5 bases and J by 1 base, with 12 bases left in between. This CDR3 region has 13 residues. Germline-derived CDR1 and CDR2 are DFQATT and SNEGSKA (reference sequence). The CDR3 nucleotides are TGCAGTGCTGGGGGACGGAATTCCTACGAGCAGTACTTC. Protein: CSAGGRNSYEQYF.

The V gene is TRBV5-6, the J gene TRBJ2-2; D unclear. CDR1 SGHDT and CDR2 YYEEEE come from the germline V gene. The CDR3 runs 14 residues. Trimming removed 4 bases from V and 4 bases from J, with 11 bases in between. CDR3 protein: CASSTSPGTGELFF. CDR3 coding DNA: TGTGCCAGCAGCACATCCCCTGGCACCGGGGAGCTGTTTTTT.

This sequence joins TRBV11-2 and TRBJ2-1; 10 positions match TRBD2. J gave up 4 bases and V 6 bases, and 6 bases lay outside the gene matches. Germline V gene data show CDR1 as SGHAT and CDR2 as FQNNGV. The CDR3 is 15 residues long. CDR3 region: CASRILAGRYNEQFF. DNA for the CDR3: TGTGCCAGCAGGATACTAGCGGGGAGATACAATGAGCAGTTCTTC.

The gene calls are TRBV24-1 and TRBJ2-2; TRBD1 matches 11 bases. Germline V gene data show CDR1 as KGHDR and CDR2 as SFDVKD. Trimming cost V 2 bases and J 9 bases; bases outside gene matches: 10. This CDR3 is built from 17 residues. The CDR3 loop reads CATSDWKGQGASRELFF. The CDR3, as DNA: TGTGCCACCAGTGATTGGAAAGGACAGGGGGCTTCCAGGGAGCTGTTTTTT.

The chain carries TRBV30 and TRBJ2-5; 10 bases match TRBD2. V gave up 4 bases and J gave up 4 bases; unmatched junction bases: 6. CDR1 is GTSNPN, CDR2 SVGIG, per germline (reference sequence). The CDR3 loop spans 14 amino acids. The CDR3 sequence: CAWIPGTSAETQYF. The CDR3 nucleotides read TGTGCCTGGATTCCCGGGACTAGCGCAGAGACCCAGTACTTC.

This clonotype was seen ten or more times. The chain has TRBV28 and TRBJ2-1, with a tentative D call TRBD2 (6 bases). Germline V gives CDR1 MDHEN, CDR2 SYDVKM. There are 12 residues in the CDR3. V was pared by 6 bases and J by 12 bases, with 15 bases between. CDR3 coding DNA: TGTGCCAGCAGCCCGGGGGAGTTGAGGCAGTTCTTC. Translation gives CASSPGELRQFF.

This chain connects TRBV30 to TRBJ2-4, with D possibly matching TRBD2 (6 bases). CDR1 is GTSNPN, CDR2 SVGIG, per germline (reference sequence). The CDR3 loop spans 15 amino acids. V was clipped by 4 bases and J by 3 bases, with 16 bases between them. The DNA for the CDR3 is TGTGCCTGGATTCCGCGGCGGGGCGGCAAAAACATTCAGTACTTC. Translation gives CAWIPRRGGKNIQYF.

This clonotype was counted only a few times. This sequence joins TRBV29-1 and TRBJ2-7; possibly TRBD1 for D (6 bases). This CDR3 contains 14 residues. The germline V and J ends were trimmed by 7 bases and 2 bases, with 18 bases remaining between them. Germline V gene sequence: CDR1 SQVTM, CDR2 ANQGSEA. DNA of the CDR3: TGCAGCGCCATCTCCCAGGGGAACACCTACGAGCAGTACTTC. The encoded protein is CSAISQGNTYEQYF.

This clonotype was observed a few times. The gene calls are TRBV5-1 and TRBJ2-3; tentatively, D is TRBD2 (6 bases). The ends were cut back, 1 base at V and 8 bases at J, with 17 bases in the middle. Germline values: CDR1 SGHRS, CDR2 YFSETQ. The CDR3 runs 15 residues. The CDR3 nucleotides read TGCGCCAGCAGCTTGTCGGGACCCCCGGAGGGTACGCAGTATTTT. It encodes CASSLSGPPEGTQYF. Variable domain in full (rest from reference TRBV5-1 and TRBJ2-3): KAGVTQTPRYLIKTRGQQVTLSCSPISGHRSVSWYQQTPGQGLQFLFEYFSETQRNKGNFPGRFSGRQFSNSRSEMNVSTLELGDSALYLCASSLSGPPEGTQYFGPGTRLTVL.

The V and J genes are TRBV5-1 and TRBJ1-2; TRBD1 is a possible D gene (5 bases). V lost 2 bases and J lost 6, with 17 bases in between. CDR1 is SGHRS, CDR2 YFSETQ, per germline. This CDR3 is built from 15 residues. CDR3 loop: CASSLDNPGRDGYTF. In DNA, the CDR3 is TGCGCCAGCAGCTTAGACAATCCAGGGCGCGATGGCTACACCTTC. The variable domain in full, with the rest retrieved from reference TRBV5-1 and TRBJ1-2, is KAGVTQTPRYLIKTRGQQVTLSCSPISGHRSVSWYQQTPGQGLQFLFEYFSETQRNKGNFPGRFSGRQFSNSRSEMNVSTLELGDSALYLCASSLDNPGRDGYTFGSGTRLTVV.

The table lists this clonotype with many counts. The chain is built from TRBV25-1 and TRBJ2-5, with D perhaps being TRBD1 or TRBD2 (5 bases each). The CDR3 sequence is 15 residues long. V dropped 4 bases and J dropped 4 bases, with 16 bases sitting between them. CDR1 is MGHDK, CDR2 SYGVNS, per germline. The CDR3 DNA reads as TGTGCCAGCAGTGCACGCTCCGGGGCAACAGAGACCCAGTACTTC. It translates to CASSARSGATETQYF.

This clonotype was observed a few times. CDR3 in amino acids: CASSLGIRGGVAYEQYF. The CDR3 DNA reads as TGTGCCAGCAGCTTAGGTATCCGCGGGGGAGTCGCCTACGAGCAGTACTTC. The chain uses TRBV7-2 and TRBJ2-7; TRBD2 matches 7 bases. Per the germline V gene, CDR1 is SGHTA and CDR2 is FQGNSA. The CDR3 spans 17 residues. The ends lost 1 base at V and 2 bases at J; junction bases unmatched: 11.

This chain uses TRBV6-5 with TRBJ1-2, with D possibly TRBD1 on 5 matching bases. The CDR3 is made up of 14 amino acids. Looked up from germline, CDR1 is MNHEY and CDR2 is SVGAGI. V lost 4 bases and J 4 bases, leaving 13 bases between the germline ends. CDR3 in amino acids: CASSLQVLPYGYTF. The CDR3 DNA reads TGTGCCAGCAGTTTACAGGTCCTCCCCTATGGCTACACCTTC.